A selection of T cell receptor beta chains follows, all from one sample in a study of cytomegalovirus exposure and HLA in healthy donors. Generated by immunoSEQ multiplex PCR, the TCRdb table keeps only in-frame clones and is missing some. This sample has around 100,000 clones; roughly 80% occur once, and the top ten carry 4.1%. Sequencing was performed on PBMCs. The receptors were sampled from a man aged 40-49 years in good health and CMV-seronegative. Both conserved end residues are part of each CDR3. Each record gives: clone size, J gene, D gene, V gene, CDR3 protein, CDR3 DNA. D genes are given only for firm matches. Clone size is stated in some rows and not others, as once, few, many or a class when expanded.

clone_size: -
j_call: TRBJ2-3
d_call: -
v_call: TRBV10-3
cdr3_aa: CAIRRHGDTQYF
cdr3_nt: TGTGCCATCAGACGACACGGAGATACGCAGTATTTT

clone_size: -
j_call: TRBJ1-2
d_call: TRBD1
v_call: TRBV30
cdr3_aa: CAWSPGQGSYGYTF
cdr3_nt: TGTGCCTGGAGTCCCGGACAGGGGAGCTATGGCTACACCTTC

clone_size: -
j_call: TRBJ1-2
d_call: TRBD1
v_call: TRBV6-1
cdr3_aa: CASSVWQGDYGYTF
cdr3_nt: TGTGCCAGCAGTGTATGGCAGGGGGACTATGGCTACACCTTC

clone_size: -
j_call: TRBJ2-1
d_call: TRBD1
v_call: TRBV19
cdr3_aa: CASSIDGTASYNEQFF
cdr3_nt: TGTGCCAGTAGTATAGATGGGACAGCCTCCTACAATGAGCAGTTCTTC

clone_size: -
j_call: TRBJ1-2
d_call: TRBD1
v_call: TRBV6-1
cdr3_aa: CASSESPGGLYGYTF
cdr3_nt: TGTGCCAGCAGTGAAAGCCCAGGGGGCCTCTATGGCTACACCTTC

clone_size: -
j_call: TRBJ2-2
d_call: TRBD2
v_call: TRBV4-2
cdr3_aa: CASSRLGPRGDGELFF
cdr3_nt: TGTGCCAGCAGCCGATTGGGACCGCGGGGGGACGGGGAGCTGTTTTTT

clone_size: -
j_call: TRBJ2-1
d_call: TRBD2
v_call: TRBV6-1
cdr3_aa: CASSAIAGTSGVGEQFF
cdr3_nt: TGTGCCAGCAGTGCAATCGCCGGGACTAGCGGGGTTGGTGAGCAGTTCTTC

clone_size: -
j_call: TRBJ2-5
d_call: TRBD1
v_call: TRBV5-1
cdr3_aa: CASSKSGTDQETQYF
cdr3_nt: TGCGCCAGCAGCAAATCCGGGACAGACCAAGAGACCCAGTACTTC

clone_size: -
j_call: TRBJ1-3
d_call: TRBD1
v_call: TRBV2
cdr3_aa: CASKTFLGQGKDAGNTIYF
cdr3_nt: TGTGCCAGCAAAACTTTCTTGGGACAGGGAAAGGACGCTGGAAACACCATATATTTT

clone_size: once
j_call: TRBJ2-2
d_call: -
v_call: TRBV5-1
cdr3_aa: CASSAGRGNTGELFF
cdr3_nt: TGCGCCAGCAGCGCAGGACGGGGGAACACCGGGGAGCTGTTTTTT

clone_size: -
j_call: TRBJ1-2
d_call: -
v_call: TRBV6-1
cdr3_aa: CASTLLDRNYGYTF
cdr3_nt: TGTGCCAGCACCCTACTGGACAGAAACTATGGCTACACCTTC